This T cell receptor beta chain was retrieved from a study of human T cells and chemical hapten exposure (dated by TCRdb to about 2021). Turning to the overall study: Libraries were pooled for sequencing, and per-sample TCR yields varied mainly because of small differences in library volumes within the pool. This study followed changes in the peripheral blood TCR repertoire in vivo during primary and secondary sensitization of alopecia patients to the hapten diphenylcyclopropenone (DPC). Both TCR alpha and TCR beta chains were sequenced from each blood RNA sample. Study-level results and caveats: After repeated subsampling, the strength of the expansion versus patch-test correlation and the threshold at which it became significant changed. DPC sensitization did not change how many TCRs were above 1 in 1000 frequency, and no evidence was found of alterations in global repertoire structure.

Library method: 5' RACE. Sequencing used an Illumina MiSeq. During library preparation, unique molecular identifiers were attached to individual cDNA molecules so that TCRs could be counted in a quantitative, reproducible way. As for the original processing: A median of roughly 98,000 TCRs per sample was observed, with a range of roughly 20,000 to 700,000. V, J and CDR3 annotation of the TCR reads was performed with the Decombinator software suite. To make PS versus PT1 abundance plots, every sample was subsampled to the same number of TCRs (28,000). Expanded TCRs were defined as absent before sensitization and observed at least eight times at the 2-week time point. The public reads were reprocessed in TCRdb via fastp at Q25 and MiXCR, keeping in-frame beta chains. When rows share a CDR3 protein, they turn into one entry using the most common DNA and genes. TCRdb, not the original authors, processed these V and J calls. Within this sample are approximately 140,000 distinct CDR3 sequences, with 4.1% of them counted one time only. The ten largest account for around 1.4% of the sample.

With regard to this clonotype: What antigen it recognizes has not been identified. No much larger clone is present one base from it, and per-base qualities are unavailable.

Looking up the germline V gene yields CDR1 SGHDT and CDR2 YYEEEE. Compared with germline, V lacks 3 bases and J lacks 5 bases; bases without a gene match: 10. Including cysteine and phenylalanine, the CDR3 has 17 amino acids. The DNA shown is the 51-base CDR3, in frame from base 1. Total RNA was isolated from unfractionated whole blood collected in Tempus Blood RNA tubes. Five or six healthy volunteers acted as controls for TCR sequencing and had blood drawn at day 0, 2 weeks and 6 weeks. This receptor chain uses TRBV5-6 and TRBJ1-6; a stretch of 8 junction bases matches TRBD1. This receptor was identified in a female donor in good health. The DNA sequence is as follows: TGTGCCAGCAGCTCGGGACAGGCAGGCACCGATAATTCACCCCTCCACTTT. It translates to CASSSGQAGTDNSPLHF.